The following is a T cell receptor beta chain sequence with its context. The antigen is unknown. This sample was taken from a study of shared clonotypes between healthy human individuals. Background on the study: CD4 naive and memory got three plates each, CD8 naive two, CD8 memory one.

Findings and caveats of the study: Sharing across four donors was highest in naive CD4 (roughly 5%) and lowest in memory CD8 (approximately 0.4%). A limitation of the genetic and exposure-history diversity represented arose from few donors.

The CDR3 is 12 residues long. The ends were cut back, 6 bases at V and 4 bases at J, with 10 bases in the middle. The germline CDR1 and CDR2 sequences are MDHEN and SYDVKM. Measured with immunoSEQ multiplex PCR; TCRdb has only the in-frame clones, and not every one. The sample includes a few hundred thousand clones, roughly 96% of them seen just once. Only CD45RO-negative cells positively selected for CCR7 counted as naive CD8 cells, so terminally differentiated effector memory CD45RA+ cells were excluded. The sequence derives from a woman in her thirties in good health. V usage is TRBV28 and J usage is TRBJ2-7; perhaps TRBD2 as D (5 bases). The sample was naive CD8+ T cells sorted from blood. In DNA form, the CDR3 reads TGTGCCAGCAGCCTCGGACTTTACGAGCAGTACTTC. The encoded protein is CASSLGLYEQYF.